Below are 18 T cell receptor beta chains sequenced from a single sample in a study of tissue T cells after allogeneic stem cell transplantation. Time point denoted: mouse harvest day 14 after allogeneic transplant. The graft held 10^6 splenic CD5+ T cells and 10^7 T-cell-depleted bone marrow cells. Repertoires were generated with immunoSEQ multiplex PCR, while TCRdb's copy carries only in-frame clones and drops some. The sample consists of around 7,700 clones, roughly a third of them appearing once. The specimen sequenced was skin. These receptors all come from a female BALB/c mouse given C57BL/6 T cells with graft-versus-host disease after an allogeneic hematopoietic cell transplant.

In this sample, this clone turned up a few times. Here the gene names and germline are mouse. The read halts 1 residue ahead of the CDR3 end, with the missing end drawn from the germline J gene. The chain combines TRBV26 with TRBJ1-3; maybe TRBD1 (6 bases). CDR1 and CDR2 from the germline V gene are KGHPV and FQNQEV (reference sequence). This CDR3 has 15 residues. The V gene lost 3 bases and the J gene lost 0 bases, with 9 bases spanning the gap. The covered CDR3 bases are TGTGCCAGCAGTCTTGAGGGGGTTTCTGGAAATACGCTCTAT. Translated: CASSLEGVSGNTLY. The entire CDR3 reads CASSLEGVSGNTLYF. The full variable domain, completed using reference TRBV26 and TRBJ1-3, is NSKVIQTPRYLVKGQGQKAKMRCIPEKGHPVVFWYQQNKNNEFKFLINFQNQEVLQQIDMTEKRFSAECPSNSPCSLEIQSSEAGDSALYLCASSLEGVSGNTLYFGEGSRLIVV.

Judged by abundance, this clone is medium-sized. The genes are named according to mouse. The DNA read from the CDR3 is TGCTCCAGCAGTCAATCCCCGGACAGGAGATACGAAAGATTATTT. This gives the protein CSSSQSPDRRYERLF. The full CDR3 reads CSSSQSPDRRYERLFF. The rearrangement joins TRBV23 to TRBJ1-4; the table's D call, TRBD1, has no DNA check behind it. From the germline J gene comes the end of the CDR3, since the read stops 1 residue before it. Germline V CDR1 and CDR2: KGHTA, FQNQQP. The CDR3 is made up of 16 amino acids.

Relative to its sample, this clone is medium-sized. Gene names denote mouse genes. The read ends 1 residue before the CDR3 terminus; that terminus is restored from the germline J gene. The V gene is TRBV4, the J gene TRBJ2-2, with a weak D call TRBD1 (6 bases). CDR3 length: 15 amino acids. The V end lost 4 bases, the J end lost 3 bases, and 12 bases lay between the germline ends. CDR1 LGHDT and CDR2 YNNKQL come from the germline V gene (reference sequence). The covered CDR3 bases are TGTGCCAGCAGCTTTGGCAGGGGAGACACCGGGCAGCTCTAC. Its protein product is CASSFGRGDTGQLY. The whole CDR3 protein reads CASSFGRGDTGQLYF.

This clone was detected only a few times. Mouse gene names apply. The CDR3 goes on 1 residue after the read ends, and that part is filled in from the germline J gene. The V call is TRBV23, the J call TRBJ2-5. Germline V gives CDR1 KGHTA, CDR2 FQNQQP. The CDR3 is 14 residues long. CDR3: CSSSQWDDQDTQYF. The CDR3 DNA, read in part, is TGCTCCAGCAGTCAATGGGACGACCAAGACACCCAGTAC.

This clone was picked up a small number of times. Genes and germline come from the mouse. Coverage ceases 1 residue before the CDR3 finishes, and the germline J gene fills in the end. The rearrangement links TRBV2 to TRBJ2-2; 8 positions match TRBD2. The CDR3 runs 16 residues. Germline loops: CDR1 LGHNA, CDR2 YSYQKL. The ends lost 3 bases at V and 3 bases at J; junction bases unmatched: 6. The DNA read from the CDR3 is TGTGCCAGCAGCCAGGCTGGGGGGTGGGACACCGGGCAGCTCTAC. This encodes CASSQAGGWDTGQLY. The whole CDR3 region reads CASSQAGGWDTGQLYF.

This clone was seen once. Genes and germline come from the mouse. Read coverage stops 1 residue before the CDR3 terminus; the germline J gene supplies the remainder. This sequence joins TRBV12-1 and TRBJ1-4, with D uncertain. Germline V CDR1 and CDR2: SGHSN, HYEKVE. The V and J ends lost 4 bases and 6 bases respectively, with 11 bases between them. The CDR3 is 13 residues long. The CDR3: CASSPFSDERLFF. Partial CDR3 DNA: TGTGCCAGCTCCCCATTTTCGGACGAAAGATTATTT.

To note about this clone: Mouse gene names apply. The read comes to an end 1 residue before the CDR3 does, leaving the germline J gene to fill in the end. V is TRBV1 and J is TRBJ2-3; 10 bases map to TRBD1. The germline gives CDR1 NSQYPW, CDR2 LRSPGD (reference sequence). Germline trimming cut 5 bases from V and 3 bases from J; bases unmatched to any gene: 2. CDR3 length equals 14 residues. The sequenced part of the CDR3 DNA is TGCACCTGCAGTACGACAGGGGGCGCAGAAACGCTGTAT. It codes for CTCSTTGGAETLY. The entire CDR3 sequence reads CTCSTTGGAETLYF.

Turning to this clone: Gene labels here are mouse ones. The sequence runs out 1 residue before the end of the CDR3; the remainder is reconstructed from the germline J gene. The chain recombines TRBV26 with TRBJ2-4; 11 bases are shared with TRBD2. This CDR3 contains 16 residues. Germline CDR1 reads KGHPV; CDR2 reads FQNQEV (reference sequence). J was trimmed by 5 bases and V by 3 bases; bases with no gene match: 7. The CDR3 loop reads CASSLSGLGGRNTLYF. The part of the CDR3 DNA that was read is TGTGCCAGCAGTCTCTCCGGACTGGGGGGCCGAAACACCTTGTAC.

The sample holds one count of this clone. Mouse germline and gene names are used. Read sequence stops 1 residue before the CDR3 end, and the germline J gene provides the missing end. J is TRBJ1-4 and V is TRBV24, with 10 bases fitting TRBD1. With 4 bases clipped from V and 8 bases from J, the junction kept 4 bases outside the gene matches. There are 14 residues in the CDR3. Germline CDR1 KGHTA, CDR2 FRNEEI. The part of the CDR3 DNA that was read is TGTGCCAGCAGTCGGGGACAGGGGACAGAAAGATTATTT. It specifies CASSRGQGTERLF. The complete CDR3 sequence is CASSRGQGTERLFF.

A note on this clone: Genes and germline are mouse. The read halts 1 residue ahead of the CDR3 end, with the missing end drawn from the germline J gene. This chain joins TRBV23 and TRBJ2-3; the table calls TRBD1, which could not be checked here. CDR3 size: 13 residues. Per the germline V gene, CDR1 is KGHTA and CDR2 is FQNQQP. CDR3 loop: CSSSHSSAETLYF. CDR3 DNA, as far as it was read: TGCTCCAGCAGTCATAGTAGTGCAGAAACGCTGTAT.

This clone turned up a few times. The genes are named according to mouse. The CDR3 is cut off 1 residue early in the read; its end comes from the germline J gene. This chain connects TRBV26 to TRBJ2-4, with TRBD2 matching over 7 bases. The V gene's germline CDR1 is KGHPV and CDR2 FQNQEV (reference sequence). This CDR3 region has 14 residues. The V and J ends lost 2 bases and 2 bases, in that order; junction bases with no gene match: 1. The DNA read from the CDR3 is TGTGCCAGCAGTCTGACTGGGGTTCAAAACACCTTGTAC. It codes for CASSLTGVQNTLY. The full CDR3 protein is CASSLTGVQNTLYF.

With regard to this clone: Any gene name here is a mouse gene name. The read comes to an end 1 residue before the CDR3 does, leaving the germline J gene to fill in the end. The chain employs TRBV13-1 and TRBJ1-4; TRBD1 is a possible D gene (5 bases). The CDR3 has 14 amino acids. With 6 bases removed from V and 4 bases from J, the gap between germline ends came to 13 bases. Germline CDR1 NSHNY, CDR2 SYGAGN. CDR3 DNA (partial): TGTGCCAGCAAACGGCAGGGCGGCAACGAAAGATTATTT. Translated: CASKRQGGNERLF. The whole CDR3 is CASKRQGGNERLFF.

This clone was recorded a few times. Genes and germline are mouse. The sequence runs out 1 residue before the end of the CDR3; the remainder is reconstructed from the germline J gene. V gene TRBV20 combines with J gene TRBJ2-1; D remains ambiguous. The V and J ends lost 3 bases and 7 bases respectively, with 7 bases between them. The CDR3 has 11 amino acids. CDR1 and CDR2 (germline): GFQATS, STVNSAI. The CDR3 region is CGARSRAEQFF. CDR3 DNA, as far as it was read: TGTGGTGCTAGATCCCGAGCTGAGCAGTTC.

This clone was detected a few times. The gene names given are mouse names. The read terminates 1 residue ahead of where the CDR3 ends, so the germline J gene completes it. The genes are TRBV26 and TRBJ1-3; 10 positions match TRBD1. CDR1 is KGHPV and CDR2 is FQNQEV in the germline V gene (reference sequence). This CDR3 spans 18 amino acids. V trimming: 1 base; J trimming: 0 bases; junction bases outside the gene matches: 6. The CDR3 DNA, read in part, is TGTGCCAGCAGTCTGTATCGGGACAGGGGATATTCTGGAAATACGCTCTAT. The encoded protein is CASSLYRDRGYSGNTLY. The CDR3 as a whole reads CASSLYRDRGYSGNTLYF.

Sample share makes this clone medium-sized (0.01 to 0.1%). Gene labels here are mouse ones. Read sequence stops 1 residue before the CDR3 end, and the germline J gene provides the missing end. The rearrangement uses TRBV1 and TRBJ2-7; D may be TRBD2 (5 bases). The length of the CDR3 is 12 residues. V was trimmed by 2 bases and J by 6 bases, leaving 8 bases between them. Germline-derived CDR1 and CDR2 are NSQYPW and LRSPGD (reference sequence). CDR3 DNA (partial): TGCACCTGCAGTGCATCTGGGTTTGAACAGTAC. Translated: CTCSASGFEQY. The entire CDR3 protein is CTCSASGFEQYF.

Comments on this clone: Genes here carry mouse names. Read coverage stops 1 residue before the CDR3 terminus; the germline J gene supplies the remainder. This rearrangement joins TRBV26 to TRBJ2-4; D uncertain. The CDR3 contains 15 residues. The germline V gene has CDR1 KGHPV and CDR2 FQNQEV (reference sequence). V lost 2 bases and J 0 bases, leaving 9 bases between the germline ends. The CDR3 protein is CASSLRQPSQNTLYF. The part of the CDR3 DNA that was read is TGTGCCAGCAGTCTGAGGCAGCCTAGTCAAAACACCTTGTAC.

About this clone: The listed genes are named as in mouse. The read is 1 residue too short to cover the CDR3 end, so that end is filled in from the germline J gene. The V and J genes are TRBV17 and TRBJ1-1; a possible D gene is TRBD1 (6 bases). Trimming removed 2 bases from V and 4 bases from J, with 11 bases in between. Germline CDR1 and CDR2: MNHDT and YYDKIL. This CDR3 region has 14 residues. The CDR3 is CASSRWGGRTEVFF. CDR3 bases read: TGTGCTAGCAGTAGATGGGGGGGCCGCACAGAAGTCTTC.

This clone is deemed medium-sized (0.01 to 0.1%). Any gene name here is a mouse gene name. The observed sequence ends 1 residue before the CDR3 terminus, with the missing tail filled in from the germline J gene. The V gene is TRBV16, the J gene TRBJ1-5; D is undetermined. CDR1 SGHSA and CDR2 FRNQAP come from the germline V gene. Trimming took off 4 bases at V and 3 bases at J, with 4 bases between the two ends. The CDR3 length is 12 residues. The sequenced part of the CDR3 DNA is TGTGCAAGCAGCTCCTCCAACCAGGCTCCGCTT. This encodes CASSSSNQAPL. The whole CDR3 protein reads CASSSSNQAPLF.